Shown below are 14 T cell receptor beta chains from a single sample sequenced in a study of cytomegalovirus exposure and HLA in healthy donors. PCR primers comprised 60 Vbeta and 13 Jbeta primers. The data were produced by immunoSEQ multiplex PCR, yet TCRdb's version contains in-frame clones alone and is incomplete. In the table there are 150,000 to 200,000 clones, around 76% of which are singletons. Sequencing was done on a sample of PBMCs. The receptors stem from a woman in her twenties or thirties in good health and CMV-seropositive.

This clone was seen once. DNA of the CDR3: TGCGCCAGCAGCCAAGATAGGCTGCACTACGAGCAGTACTTC. It codes for CASSQDRLHYEQYF. The chain combines TRBV4-3 with TRBJ2-5; D remains ambiguous. The J call may not be correct, given that the DNA end is closer to TRBJ2-7. Germline values: CDR1 LGHNA, CDR2 YSLEER. This CDR3 has 14 residues.

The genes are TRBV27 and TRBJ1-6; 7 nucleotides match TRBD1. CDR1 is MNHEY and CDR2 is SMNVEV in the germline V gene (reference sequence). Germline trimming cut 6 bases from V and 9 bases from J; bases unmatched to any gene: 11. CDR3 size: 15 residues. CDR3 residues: CASRPSGAGGSPLHF. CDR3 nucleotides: TGTGCCAGCAGACCCTCGGGGGCAGGGGGTTCACCCCTCCACTTT.

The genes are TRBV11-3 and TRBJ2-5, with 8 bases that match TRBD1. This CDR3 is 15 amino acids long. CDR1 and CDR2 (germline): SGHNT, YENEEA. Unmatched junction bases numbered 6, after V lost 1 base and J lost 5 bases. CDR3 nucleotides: TGTGCCAGCAGCTTAGGAGGGACAGGAGGGGAGACCCAGTACTTC. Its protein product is CASSLGGTGGETQYF.

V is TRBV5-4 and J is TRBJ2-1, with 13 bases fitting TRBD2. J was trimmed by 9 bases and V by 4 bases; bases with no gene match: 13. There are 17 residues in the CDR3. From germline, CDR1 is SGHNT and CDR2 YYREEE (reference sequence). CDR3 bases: TGTGCCAGCAGCCTTCCAGGCCGACTAGCGGGGGGCGGTGAGCAGTTCTTC. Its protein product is CASSLPGRLAGGGEQFF.

This CDR3 reads CASALQRGYNEQFF. The CDR3 DNA reads as TGCGCCAGCGCTTTGCAAAGGGGCTACAATGAGCAGTTCTTC. This sequence joins TRBV5-1 and TRBJ2-1; possibly TRBD1 for D (5 bases). Germline CDR1 and CDR2: SGHRS and YFSETQ. Between the trimmed V and J ends, which lost 7 bases and 3 bases, there was a span of 14 bases. The length of the CDR3 is 14 residues.

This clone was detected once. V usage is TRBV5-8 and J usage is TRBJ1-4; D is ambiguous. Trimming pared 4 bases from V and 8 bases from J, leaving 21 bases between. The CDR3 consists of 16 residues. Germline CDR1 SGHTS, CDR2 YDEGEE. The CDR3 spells CASSGLHGIEEEKLFF. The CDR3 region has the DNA TGTGCCAGCAGCGGCTTACACGGGATAGAGGAGGAAAAACTGTTTTTT.

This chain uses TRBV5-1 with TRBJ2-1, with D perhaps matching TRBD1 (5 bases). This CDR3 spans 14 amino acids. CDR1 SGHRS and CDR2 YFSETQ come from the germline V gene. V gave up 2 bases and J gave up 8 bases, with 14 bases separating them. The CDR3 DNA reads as TGCGCCAGCAGCTTAGATTTCCAGGGCTATGAGCAGTTCTTC. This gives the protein CASSLDFQGYEQFF.

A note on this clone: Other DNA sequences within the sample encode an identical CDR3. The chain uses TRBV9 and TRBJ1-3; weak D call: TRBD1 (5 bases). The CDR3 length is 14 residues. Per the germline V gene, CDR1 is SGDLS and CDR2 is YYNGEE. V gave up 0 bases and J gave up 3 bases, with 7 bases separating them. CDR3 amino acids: CASSVGGVGNTIYF. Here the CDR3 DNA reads TGTGCCAGCAGCGTAGGGGGGGTTGGAAACACCATATATTTT.

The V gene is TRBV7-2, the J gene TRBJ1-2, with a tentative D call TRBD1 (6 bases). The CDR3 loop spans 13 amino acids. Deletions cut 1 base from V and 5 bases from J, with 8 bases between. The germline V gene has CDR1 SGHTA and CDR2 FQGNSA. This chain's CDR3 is CASSLDRVYGYTF. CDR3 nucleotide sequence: TGTGCCAGCAGCTTAGACAGGGTGTATGGCTACACCTTC.

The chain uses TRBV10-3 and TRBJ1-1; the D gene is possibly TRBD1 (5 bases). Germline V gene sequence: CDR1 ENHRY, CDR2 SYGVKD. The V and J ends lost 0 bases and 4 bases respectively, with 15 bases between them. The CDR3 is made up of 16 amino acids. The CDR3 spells CAISESHGGVATEAFF. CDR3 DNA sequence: TGTGCCATCAGTGAGTCTCATGGAGGGGTGGCCACTGAAGCTTTCTTT.

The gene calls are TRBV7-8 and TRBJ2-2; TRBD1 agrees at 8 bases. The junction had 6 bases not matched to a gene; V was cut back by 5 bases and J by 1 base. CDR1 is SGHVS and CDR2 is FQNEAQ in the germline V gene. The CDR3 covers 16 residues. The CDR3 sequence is CASSHSTGVNTGELFF. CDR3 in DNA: TGTGCCAGCAGCCACTCGACAGGGGTGAACACCGGGGAGCTGTTTTTT.

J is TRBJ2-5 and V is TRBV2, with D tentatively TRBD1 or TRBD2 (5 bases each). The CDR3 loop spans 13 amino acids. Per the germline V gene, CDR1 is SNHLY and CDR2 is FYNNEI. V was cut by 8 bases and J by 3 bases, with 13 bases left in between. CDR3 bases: TGTGCCAGCGGTGGGGGAGCTAAAGAGACCCAGTACTTC. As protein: CASGGGAKETQYF. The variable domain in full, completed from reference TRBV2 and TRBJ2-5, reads EPEVTQTPSHQVTQMGQEVILRCVPISNHLYFYWYRQILGQKVEFLVSFYNNEISEKSEIFDDQFSVERPDGSNFTLKIRSTKLEDSAMYFCASGGGAKETQYFGPGTRLLVL.

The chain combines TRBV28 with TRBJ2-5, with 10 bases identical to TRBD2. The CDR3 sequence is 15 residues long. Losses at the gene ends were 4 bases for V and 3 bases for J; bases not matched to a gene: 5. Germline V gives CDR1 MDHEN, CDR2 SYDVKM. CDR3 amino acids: CASSSLAGAEETQYF. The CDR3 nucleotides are TGTGCCAGCAGTTCCCTAGCGGGGGCCGAAGAGACCCAGTACTTC.

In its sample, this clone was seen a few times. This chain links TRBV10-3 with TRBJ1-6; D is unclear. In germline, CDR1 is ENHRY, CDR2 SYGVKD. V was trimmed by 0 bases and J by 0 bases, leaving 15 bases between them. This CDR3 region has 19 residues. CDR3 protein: CAISESGESDSSYNSPLHF. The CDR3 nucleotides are TGTGCCATCAGTGAGTCCGGAGAATCGGATAGCTCCTATAATTCACCCCTCCACTTT.